This T cell receptor beta chain was obtained from a study of cytomegalovirus exposure and HLA in healthy donors. Study observations and caveats: Accurate prediction of HLA-A and HLA-B alleles (for most subjects) was reportedly achieved from TCR beta sequences. Other equally common chains were less clonally expanded than HLA-associated TCR beta chains, a later analysis showed. Sequencing likely produced, as an artifact, a cluster of highly shared sequence variants. The authors enumerated over 150 TCR beta chains as linked to cytomegalovirus.

Primers for the PCR totalled 60 Vbeta and 13 Jbeta. The protocol was immunoSEQ multiplex PCR, while the TCRdb copy is restricted to in-frame clones and leaves out a portion. The sample carries 90,000 to 95,000 clones, around 81% recorded once. Worth noting for this clone: No antigen is known for it.

V lost 4 bases and J 2 bases, leaving 15 bases between the germline ends. Germline assignment: CDR1 LNHNV and CDR2 YYDKDF (reference sequence). This CDR3 contains 15 residues. V gene TRBV15 combines with J gene TRBJ2-7; a possible D gene is TRBD1 (6 bases). The source is a man aged 30-40 years in good health and CMV-seronegative. What was sequenced was PBMCs. The CDR3: CATSNGQSGTYEQYF. CDR3 bases: TGTGCCACCAGCAATGGACAGTCCGGTACCTACGAGCAGTACTTC.